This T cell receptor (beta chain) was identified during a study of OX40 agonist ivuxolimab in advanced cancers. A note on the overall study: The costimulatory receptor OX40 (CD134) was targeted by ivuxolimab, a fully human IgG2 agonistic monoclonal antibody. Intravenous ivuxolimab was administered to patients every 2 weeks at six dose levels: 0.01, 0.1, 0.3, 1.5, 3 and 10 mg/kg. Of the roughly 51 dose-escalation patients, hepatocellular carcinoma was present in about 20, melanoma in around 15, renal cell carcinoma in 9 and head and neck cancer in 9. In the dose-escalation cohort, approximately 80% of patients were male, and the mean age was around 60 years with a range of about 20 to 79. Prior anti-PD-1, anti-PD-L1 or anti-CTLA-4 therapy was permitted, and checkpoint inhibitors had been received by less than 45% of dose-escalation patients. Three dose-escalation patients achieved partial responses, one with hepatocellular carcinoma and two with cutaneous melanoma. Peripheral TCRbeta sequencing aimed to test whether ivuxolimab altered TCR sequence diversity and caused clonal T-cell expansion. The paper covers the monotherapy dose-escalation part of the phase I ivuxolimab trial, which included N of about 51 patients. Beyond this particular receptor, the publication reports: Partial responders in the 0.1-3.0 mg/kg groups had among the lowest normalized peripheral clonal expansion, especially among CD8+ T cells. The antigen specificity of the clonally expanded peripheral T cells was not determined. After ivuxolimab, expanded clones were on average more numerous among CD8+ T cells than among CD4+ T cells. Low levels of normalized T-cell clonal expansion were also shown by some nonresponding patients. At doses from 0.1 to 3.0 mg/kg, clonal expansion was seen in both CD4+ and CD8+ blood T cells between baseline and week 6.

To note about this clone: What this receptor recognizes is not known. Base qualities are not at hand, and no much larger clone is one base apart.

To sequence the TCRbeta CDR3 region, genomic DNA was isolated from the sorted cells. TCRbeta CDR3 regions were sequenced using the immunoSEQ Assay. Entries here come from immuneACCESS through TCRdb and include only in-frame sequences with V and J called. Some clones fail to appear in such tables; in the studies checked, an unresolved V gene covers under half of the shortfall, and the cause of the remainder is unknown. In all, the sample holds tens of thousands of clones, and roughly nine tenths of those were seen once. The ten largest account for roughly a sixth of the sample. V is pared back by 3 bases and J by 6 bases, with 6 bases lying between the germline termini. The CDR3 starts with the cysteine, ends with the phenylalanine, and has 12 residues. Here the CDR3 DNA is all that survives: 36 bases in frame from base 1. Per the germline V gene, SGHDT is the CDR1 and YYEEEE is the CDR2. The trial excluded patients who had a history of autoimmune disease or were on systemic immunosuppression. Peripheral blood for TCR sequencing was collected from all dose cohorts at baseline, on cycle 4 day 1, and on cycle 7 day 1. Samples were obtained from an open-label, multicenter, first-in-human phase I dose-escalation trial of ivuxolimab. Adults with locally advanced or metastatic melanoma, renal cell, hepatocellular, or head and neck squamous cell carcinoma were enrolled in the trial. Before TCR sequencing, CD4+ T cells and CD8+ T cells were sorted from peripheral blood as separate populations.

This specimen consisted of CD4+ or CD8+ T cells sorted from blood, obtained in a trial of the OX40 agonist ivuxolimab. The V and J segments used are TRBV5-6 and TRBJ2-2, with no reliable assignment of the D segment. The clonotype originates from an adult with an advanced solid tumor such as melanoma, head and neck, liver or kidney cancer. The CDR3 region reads CASSSGAGELFF. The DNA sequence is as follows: TGTGCCAGCAGCTCAGGAGCCGGGGAGCTGTTTTTT.